What follows are 24 T cell receptor beta chains derived from one specimen sequenced in a study of tissue T cells after allogeneic stem cell transplantation (dated by TCRdb to the early 2020s). The time point label, read with the paper, signifies: recipient (host-origin) PBMCs collected before allo-HCT. Preparation of the library involved the immunoSEQ multiplex PCR assay. TCRdb holds this immuneACCESS table with in-frame rearrangements only. Some clones are missing; in checked studies, unresolved V genes explain under half, and the rest has no known cause. This sample lists about 43,000 clones; 80% to 95% were detected once. Jointly, the top ten make up around 3.8% of the sample. This material consisted of blood, taken before transplantation. The source is a woman aged 40 to 75 who later had graft-versus-host disease after an allogeneic stem cell transplant.

The V gene is TRBV18, the J gene TRBJ2-1, with D perhaps matching TRBD2 (5 bases). Deletions cut 1 base from V and 0 bases from J, with 13 bases between. Per the germline V gene, CDR1 is KGHSH and CDR2 is LQKENI. The CDR3 spans 17 residues. The CDR3 DNA sequence: TGTGCCAGCTCACCACTCTCCGGAGGACTCTCCTACAATGAGCAGTTCTTC. Residues: CASSPLSGGLSYNEQFF.

The chain combines TRBV28 with TRBJ2-7; D may be TRBD2 (6 bases). Trimming left V 2 bases short and J 2 bases short, with 16 bases between. CDR1 is MDHEN and CDR2 is SYDVKM in the germline V gene. There are 16 residues in the CDR3. Written as DNA, the CDR3 is TGTGCCAGCAGTTTACCCCTTGGTAGCGGAACCTACGAGCAGTACTTC. Amino acids: CASSLPLGSGTYEQYF.

The chain combines TRBV27 with TRBJ2-7, with D possibly TRBD1 on 5 matching bases. The CDR3 runs to 13 residues. The germline V and J ends were trimmed by 5 bases and 3 bases, with 11 bases remaining between them. CDR1 and CDR2 from the germline V gene are MNHEY and SMNVEV (reference sequence). CDR3 sequence: CASSRQGIYEQYF. The DNA of the CDR3 is TGTGCCAGCAGTCGCCAGGGAATCTACGAGCAGTACTTC.

The CDR3: CASGQGWETGELFF. As DNA, the CDR3 is TGTGCCAGCGGACAGGGATGGGAAACCGGGGAGCTGTTTTTT. V gene TRBV7-2 combines with J gene TRBJ2-2; 8 bases are a match to TRBD1. The V and J ends lost 8 bases and 5 bases, in that order; junction bases with no gene match: 7. The germline V gene has CDR1 SGHTA and CDR2 FQGNSA. The CDR3 runs 14 residues.

In regard to this clone: At one end the junction does not follow the germline gene, possibly because of a read error. This chain uses TRBV12-3 or TRBV12-4 with TRBJ2-5, with D unclear. This CDR3 comprises 11 residues. The CDR3 DNA follows: TGTGCCAGCGGTGATCGGGCCCAACTGGACTTC. Amino acids: CASGDRAQLDF.

The chain carries TRBV28 and TRBJ1-6; D ambiguous. Germline lookup yields CDR1 MDHEN and CDR2 SYDVKM. The CDR3 sequence is 13 residues long. Deletions cut 6 bases from V and 7 bases from J, with 10 bases between. The CDR3 nucleotides read TGTGCCAGCAGCCTCCCCGGGAATTCACCCCTCCACTTT. Its protein product is CASSLPGNSPLHF.

This sequence joins TRBV2 and TRBJ2-7; no clear D gene. The CDR3 is 15 amino acids. V was trimmed by 7 bases and J by 3 bases, leaving 19 bases between them. Germline CDR1 reads SNHLY; CDR2 reads FYNNEI. The CDR3 protein is CASNSPAAGDYEQYF. CDR3 DNA: TGTGCCAGCAACTCCCCGGCAGCCGGAGACTACGAGCAGTACTTC.

This clone was counted once. This chain connects TRBV5-1 to TRBJ2-7, with D maybe TRBD1 (6 bases). CDR3 length equals 13 residues. The germline V gene encodes CDR1 SGHRS and CDR2 YFSETQ. V was cut by 2 bases and J by 5 bases, with 11 bases left in between. The DNA of the CDR3 is TGCGCCAGCAGCTTACAGGGTACCCACGAGCAGTACTTC. Its protein product is CASSLQGTHEQYF.

V is TRBV19 and J is TRBJ2-7; 11 nucleotides match TRBD2. The CDR3 totals 16 residues. Germline V lookup: CDR1 LNHDA, CDR2 SQIVND (reference sequence). V lost 3 bases, J lost 0 bases, and 4 bases stayed unmatched. This CDR3 is CASSMRLAGFSYEQYF. The DNA for the CDR3 is TGTGCCAGTAGTATGCGACTAGCGGGGTTCTCCTACGAGCAGTACTTC. Looking up the rest from reference TRBV19 and TRBJ2-7 gives the full variable domain: DGGITQSPKYLFRKEGQNVTLSCEQNLNHDAMYWYRQDPGQGLRLIYYSQIVNDFQKGDIAEGYSVSREKKESFPLTVTSAQKNPTAFYLCASSMRLAGFSYEQYFGPGTRLTVT.

V and J are TRBV6-5 and TRBJ2-5, with D unresolved. Trimming removed 0 bases at V and 5 bases at J, with 10 bases between. This CDR3 region has 14 residues. CDR1 MNHEY and CDR2 SVGAGI come from the germline V gene. The CDR3 coding sequence is TGTGCCAGCAGTTACTCGAGTAACGGTGAGACCCAGTACTTC. This sequence encodes CASSYSSNGETQYF.

The chain uses TRBV6-5 and TRBJ2-7; D may be TRBD1 (6 bases). CDR1 MNHEY and CDR2 SVGAGI come from the germline V gene. Trimming left V 6 bases short and J 4 bases short, with 19 bases between. The CDR3 contains 15 residues. This CDR3 reads CASSPVGGGRYEQYF. The CDR3 DNA sequence: TGTGCCAGCAGCCCCGTAGGGGGTGGGAGATACGAGCAGTACTTC.

This sequence joins TRBV5-6 and TRBJ1-1; D remains ambiguous. V was clipped by 1 base and J by 3 bases, with 13 bases between them. The germline gives CDR1 SGHDT, CDR2 YYEEEE. The CDR3 contains 15 residues. The CDR3 region is CASSLLREIDTEAFF. The CDR3, as DNA: TGTGCCAGCAGCTTGCTTAGGGAGATAGACACTGAAGCTTTCTTT.

The CDR3 nucleotides read TGTGCCAGCACCCGCGGTAGCGGGAGTCGAGATACGCAGTATTTT. Its translation is CASTRGSGSRDTQYF. The chain employs TRBV2 and TRBJ2-3; TRBD2 aligns across 9 bases. V gave up 7 bases and J gave up 5 bases; unmatched junction bases: 10. This CDR3 contains 15 residues. CDR1 and CDR2 (germline): SNHLY, FYNNEI.

This sequence joins TRBV19 and TRBJ2-5; D is uncertain. V was trimmed by 2 bases and J by 2 bases, leaving 6 bases between them. From germline, CDR1 is LNHDA and CDR2 SQIVND (reference sequence). The CDR3 spans 13 residues. CDR3 bases: TGTGCCAGTAGTATAAATGGACAAGAGACCCAGTACTTC. It specifies CASSINGQETQYF.

A single count supports this clone. V is TRBV5-1 and J is TRBJ2-6; no firm D call. Germline CDR1 SGHRS, CDR2 YFSETQ. Trimming stripped 5 bases from V and 0 bases from J, with 9 bases between. This CDR3 has 15 amino acids. CDR3: CASRPDRSGANVLTF. The CDR3 coding sequence is TGCGCCAGCAGGCCGGACCGCTCTGGGGCCAACGTCCTGACTTTC.

For the CDR3, the DNA is TGCGCCAGCAGCTACGGACTAGCGGGAGGGCCAAGGAGCACAGATACGCAGTATTTT. Protein product: CASSYGLAGGPRSTDTQYF. This chain connects TRBV5-1 to TRBJ2-3; TRBD2 agrees at 15 bases. Per the germline V gene, CDR1 is SGHRS and CDR2 is YFSETQ. With V trimmed by 3 bases and J by 0 bases, 8 bases remained unmatched. The length of the CDR3 is 19 residues.

The sample holds a few counts of this clone. The chain recombines TRBV4-1 with TRBJ1-2; D call uncertain. The CDR3 consists of 13 residues. V was clipped by 0 bases and J by 8 bases, with 10 bases between them. CDR1 is MGHRA, CDR2 YSYEKL, per germline. This CDR3 is CASSQDGWGGYTF. For the CDR3, the DNA is TGCGCCAGCAGCCAAGATGGATGGGGAGGCTACACCTTC.

This chain uses TRBV5-8 with TRBJ2-3, with TRBD1 as a possible D gene (5 bases). This CDR3 has 15 residues. Germline-derived CDR1 and CDR2 are SGHTS and YDEGEE. V lost 0 bases and J 2 bases, leaving 10 bases between the germline ends. CDR3 DNA: TGTGCCAGCAGCTTGGCCCAGGGTTCCACAGATACGCAGTATTTT. Protein product: CASSLAQGSTDTQYF.

The genes are TRBV7-6 and TRBJ2-7, with D perhaps TRBD2 (6 bases). The germline V and J ends were trimmed by 2 bases and 5 bases, with 16 bases remaining between them. Germline V gene sequence: CDR1 SGHVS, CDR2 FNYEAQ. The CDR3 length is 15 residues. Here the CDR3 DNA reads TGTGCCAGCAGCTTAATGGGAGGCGAGGGCCACGAGCAGTACTTC. As protein: CASSLMGGEGHEQYF.

The chain carries TRBV5-4 and TRBJ1-4, with TRBD1 matching over 9 bases. Germline V CDR1 and CDR2: SGHNT, YYREEE (reference sequence). The CDR3 has 18 residues. After removal of 0 bases from V and 5 bases from J, the junction contained 11 bases not matched to a gene. CDR3 sequence reads: CASSLAFGQGKGNEKLFF. The CDR3 DNA follows: TGTGCCAGCAGCTTGGCTTTCGGACAGGGGAAGGGGAATGAAAAACTGTTTTTT.

The V gene is TRBV7-2, the J gene TRBJ2-1, with 9 positions matching TRBD1. Germline V CDR1 and CDR2: SGHTA, FQGNSA. The CDR3 has 17 residues. Trimming took 1 base from V and 7 from J; bases not matched to a gene: 11. This CDR3 reads CASSLEQGADRGNEQFF. The CDR3 DNA follows: TGTGCCAGCAGCTTAGAACAGGGGGCAGATCGCGGTAATGAGCAGTTCTTC.

The chain is built from TRBV4-1 and TRBJ2-7, with TRBD1 as a possible D gene (5 bases). Trimming left V 0 bases short and J 7 bases short, with 13 bases between. There are 14 residues in the CDR3. Germline lookup yields CDR1 MGHRA and CDR2 YSYEKL. CDR3 nucleotides: TGCGCCAGCAGCCAAGATCGGCAGGGTGAAGAGCAGTACTTC. Its protein product is CASSQDRQGEEQYF.

This sequence joins TRBV5-1 and TRBJ2-2, with D perhaps TRBD1 (6 bases). The germline V and J ends were trimmed by 2 bases and 1 base, with 9 bases remaining between them. This CDR3 contains 15 residues. Germline V gives CDR1 SGHRS, CDR2 YFSETQ. The CDR3: CASSLQGVNTGELFF. The CDR3, as DNA: TGCGCCAGCAGCTTACAGGGAGTGAACACCGGGGAGCTGTTTTTT.

This clone was observed a single time. The chain is built from TRBV2 and TRBJ1-5; D gene ambiguous. Per germline, CDR1 SNHLY and CDR2 FYNNEI. The V and J ends lost 1 base and 6 bases respectively, with 10 bases between them. The CDR3 sequence is 14 residues long. The CDR3 region has the DNA TGTGCCAGCAGTGAAGGCCCGGCTGTTCAGCCCCAGCATTTT. This gives the protein CASSEGPAVQPQHF.